This T cell receptor (beta chain) was profiled in a study of blood T cell repertoires in COVID-19. Looking at the study overall: There were acute and convalescent COVID-19 samples, and they came from the United States, Italy and Spain. Nucleic acid was either cDNA or gDNA, and it came from T cells, B-cell-depleted T cells, or PBMCs.

V dropped 6 bases and J dropped 2; count of bases not matched to a gene: 9. In germline, CDR1 is LGHNA, CDR2 YSLEER. The CDR3 extends over 15 amino acids. As handled by the study authors: Estimation of nucleated cell counts was performed using reference gene primer amplification. TCRdb's table, derived via immunoSEQ multiplex PCR, lists solely in-frame clones and lacks some. That table gives V, J and clone size, and the DNA gave D and trimming. The table lists over 200,000 clones, roughly 87% of them singletons. This clonotype was sampled from a human donor in a cohort sampled during active COVID-19. The rearrangement links TRBV4-3 to TRBJ1-2; the match to TRBD1 covers 7 bases. The specimen was peripheral blood. This chain's CDR3 is CASRPDRASNYGYTF. The CDR3 coding sequence is TGCGCCAGCAGACCCGACAGGGCGTCAAACTATGGCTACACCTTC.